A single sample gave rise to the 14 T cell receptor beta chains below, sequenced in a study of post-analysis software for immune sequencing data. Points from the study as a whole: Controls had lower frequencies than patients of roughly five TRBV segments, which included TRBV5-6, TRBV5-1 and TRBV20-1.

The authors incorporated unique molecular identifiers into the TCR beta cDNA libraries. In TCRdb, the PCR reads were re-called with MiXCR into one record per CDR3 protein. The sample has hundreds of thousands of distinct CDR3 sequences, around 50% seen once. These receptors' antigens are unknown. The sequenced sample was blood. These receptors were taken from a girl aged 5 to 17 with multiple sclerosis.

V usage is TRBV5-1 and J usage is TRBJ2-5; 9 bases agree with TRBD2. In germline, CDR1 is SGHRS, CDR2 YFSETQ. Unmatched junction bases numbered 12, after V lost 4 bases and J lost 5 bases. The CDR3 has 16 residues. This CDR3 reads CASSPSSGRSGETQYF. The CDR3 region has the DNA TGCGCCAGCAGCCCGAGTAGCGGGAGAAGTGGTGAGACCCAGTACTTC.

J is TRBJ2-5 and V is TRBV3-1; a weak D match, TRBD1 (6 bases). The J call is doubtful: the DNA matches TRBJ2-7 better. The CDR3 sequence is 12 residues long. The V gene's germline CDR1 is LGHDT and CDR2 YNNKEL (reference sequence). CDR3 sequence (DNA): TGTGCCAGCAGGGAACAGGGACGCGAGCAGTACTTC. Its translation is CASREQGREQYF.

The CDR3 sequence is CSAREHLPRDLLTPGMAQYF. The CDR3, as DNA: TGCAGTGCTAGAGAGCACCTCCCGCGGGATTTACTAACACCAGGGATGGCCCAGTACTTC. The chain employs TRBV20-1 and TRBJ2-4; a weak D match, TRBD2 (6 bases). Germline CDR1 is DFQATT and CDR2 is SNEGSKA (reference sequence). The CDR3 has 20 residues. V lost 0 bases, J lost 13 bases, and 37 bases lay in between.

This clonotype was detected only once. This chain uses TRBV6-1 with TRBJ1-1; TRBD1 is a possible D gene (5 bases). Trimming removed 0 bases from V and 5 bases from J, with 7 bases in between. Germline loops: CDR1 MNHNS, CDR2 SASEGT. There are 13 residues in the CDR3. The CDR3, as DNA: TGTGCCAGCAGTGAAGCGAGGGGAACTGAAGCTTTCTTT. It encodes CASSEARGTEAFF.

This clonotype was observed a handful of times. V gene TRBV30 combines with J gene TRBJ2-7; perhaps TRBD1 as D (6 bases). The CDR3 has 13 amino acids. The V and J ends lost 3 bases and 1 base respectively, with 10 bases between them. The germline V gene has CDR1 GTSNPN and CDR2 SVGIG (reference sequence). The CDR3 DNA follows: TGTGCCTGGAGAGCAGGACAGTCCTACGAGCAGTACTTC. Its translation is CAWRAGQSYEQYF.

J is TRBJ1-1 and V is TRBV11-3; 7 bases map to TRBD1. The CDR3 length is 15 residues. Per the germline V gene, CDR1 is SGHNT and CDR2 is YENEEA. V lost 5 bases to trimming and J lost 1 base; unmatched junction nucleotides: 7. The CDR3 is CASSATGVENTEAFF. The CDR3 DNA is TGTGCCAGCAGCGCCACAGGGGTGGAGAACACTGAAGCTTTCTTT.

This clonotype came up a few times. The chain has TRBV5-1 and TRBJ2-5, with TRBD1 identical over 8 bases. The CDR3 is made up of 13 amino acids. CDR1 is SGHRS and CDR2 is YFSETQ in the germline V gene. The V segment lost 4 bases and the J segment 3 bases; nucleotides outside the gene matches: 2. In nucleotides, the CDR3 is TGCGCCAGCAGCCGGGACAGGAAAGAGACCCAGTACTTC. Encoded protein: CASSRDRKETQYF.

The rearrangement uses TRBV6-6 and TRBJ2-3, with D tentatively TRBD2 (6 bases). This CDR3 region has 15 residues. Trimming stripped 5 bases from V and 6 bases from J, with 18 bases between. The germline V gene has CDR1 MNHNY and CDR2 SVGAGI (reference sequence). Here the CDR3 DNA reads TGTGCCAGCAGTCGGAGCGCAGTAGGAGGGGATACGCAGTATTTT. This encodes CASSRSAVGGDTQYF.

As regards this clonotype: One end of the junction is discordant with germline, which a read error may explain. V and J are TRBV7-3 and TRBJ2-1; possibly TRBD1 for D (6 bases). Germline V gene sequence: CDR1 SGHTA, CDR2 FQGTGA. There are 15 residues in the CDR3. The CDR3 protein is CASSLLGDNYDEQFF. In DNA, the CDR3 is TGTGCCAGCAGCTTATTAGGGGACAACTACGATGAGCAGTTCTTC.

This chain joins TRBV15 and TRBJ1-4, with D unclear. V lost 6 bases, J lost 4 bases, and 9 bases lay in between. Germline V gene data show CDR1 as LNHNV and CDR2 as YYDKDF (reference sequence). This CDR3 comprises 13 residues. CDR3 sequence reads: CATSQAYNEKLFF. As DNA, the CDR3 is TGTGCCACCAGTCAGGCGTATAATGAAAAACTGTTTTTT.

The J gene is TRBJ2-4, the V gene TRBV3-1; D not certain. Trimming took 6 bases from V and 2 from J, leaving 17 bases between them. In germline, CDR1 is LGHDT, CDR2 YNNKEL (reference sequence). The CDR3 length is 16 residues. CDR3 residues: CASRDGRLRTKNIQYF. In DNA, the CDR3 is TGTGCCAGCAGGGACGGACGGCTCAGAACCAAAAACATTCAGTACTTC.

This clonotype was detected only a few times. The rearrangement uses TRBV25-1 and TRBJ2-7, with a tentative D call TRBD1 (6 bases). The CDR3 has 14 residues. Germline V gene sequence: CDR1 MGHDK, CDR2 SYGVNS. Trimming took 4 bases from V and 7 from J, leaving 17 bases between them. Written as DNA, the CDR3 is TGTGCCAGCAGTGTGAGAACGGACAGTCAAGAGCAGTACTTC. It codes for CASSVRTDSQEQYF.

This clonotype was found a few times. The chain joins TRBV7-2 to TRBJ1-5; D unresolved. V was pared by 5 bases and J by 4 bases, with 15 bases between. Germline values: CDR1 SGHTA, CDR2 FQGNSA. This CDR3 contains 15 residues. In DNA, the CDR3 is TGTGCCAGCAGCCCGGAGGGAAGTGGGAATCAGCCCCAGCATTTT. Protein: CASSPEGSGNQPQHF.

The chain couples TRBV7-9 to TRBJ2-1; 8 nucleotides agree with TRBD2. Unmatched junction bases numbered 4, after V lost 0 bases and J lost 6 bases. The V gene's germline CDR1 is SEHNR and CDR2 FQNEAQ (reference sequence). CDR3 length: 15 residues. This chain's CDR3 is CASSLASGAPNEQFF. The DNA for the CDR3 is TGTGCCAGCAGCTTAGCTAGCGGGGCACCCAATGAGCAGTTCTTC.